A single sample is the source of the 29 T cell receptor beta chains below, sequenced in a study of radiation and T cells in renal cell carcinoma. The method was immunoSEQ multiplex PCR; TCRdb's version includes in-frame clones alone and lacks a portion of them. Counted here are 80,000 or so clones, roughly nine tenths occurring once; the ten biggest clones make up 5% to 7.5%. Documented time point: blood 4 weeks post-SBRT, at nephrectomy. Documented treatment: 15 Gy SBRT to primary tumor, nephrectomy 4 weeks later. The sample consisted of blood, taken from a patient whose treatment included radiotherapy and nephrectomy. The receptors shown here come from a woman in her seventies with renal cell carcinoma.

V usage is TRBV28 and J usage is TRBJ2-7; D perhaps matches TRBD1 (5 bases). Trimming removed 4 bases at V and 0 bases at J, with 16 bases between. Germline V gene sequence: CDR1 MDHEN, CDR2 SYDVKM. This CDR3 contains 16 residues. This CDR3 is CASSYAGKWGSYEQYF. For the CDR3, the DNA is TGTGCCAGCAGTTACGCAGGGAAATGGGGCTCCTACGAGCAGTACTTC.

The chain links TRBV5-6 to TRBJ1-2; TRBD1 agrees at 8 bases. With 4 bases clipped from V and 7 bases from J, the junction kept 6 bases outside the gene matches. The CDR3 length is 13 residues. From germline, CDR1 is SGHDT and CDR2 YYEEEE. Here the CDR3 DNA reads TGTGCCAGCAGCCTGCAGGGGGCGGTTGGCTACACCTTC. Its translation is CASSLQGAVGYTF. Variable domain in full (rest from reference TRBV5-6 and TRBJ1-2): DAGVTQSPTHLIKTRGQQVTLRCSPKSGHDTVSWYQQALGQGPQFIFQYYEEEERQRGNFPDRFSGHQFPNYSSELNVNALLLGDSALYLCASSLQGAVGYTFGSGTRLTVV.

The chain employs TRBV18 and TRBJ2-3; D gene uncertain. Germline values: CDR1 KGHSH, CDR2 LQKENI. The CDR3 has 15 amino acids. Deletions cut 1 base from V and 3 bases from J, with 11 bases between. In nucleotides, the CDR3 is TGTGCCAGCTCACCACTATTTACGGTGACAGATACGCAGTATTTT. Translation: CASSPLFTVTDTQYF.

In nucleotides, the CDR3 is TGTGCCAGCAGTTTTACAGGGTCTCAGCCCCAGCATTTT. Its protein is CASSFTGSQPQHF. J is TRBJ1-5 and V is TRBV28, with TRBD1 as a possible D gene (6 bases). The germline V gene has CDR1 MDHEN and CDR2 SYDVKM. The CDR3 has 13 amino acids. Trimming took 3 bases from V and 6 from J, leaving 9 bases between them. The full variable domain, rest sourced from reference TRBV28 and TRBJ1-5, is DVKVTQSSRYLVKRTGEKVFLECVQDMDHENMFWYRQDPGLGLRLIYFSYDVKMKEKGDIPEGYSVSREKKERFSLILESASTNQTSMYLCASSFTGSQPQHFGDGTRLSIL.

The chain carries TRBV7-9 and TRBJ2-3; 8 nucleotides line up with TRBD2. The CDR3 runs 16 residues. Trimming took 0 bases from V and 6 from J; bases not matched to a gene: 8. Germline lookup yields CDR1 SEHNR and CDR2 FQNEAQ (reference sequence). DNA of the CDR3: TGTGCCAGCAGCTTAGCGGAAGCGGGGGCCGGGGATACGCAGTATTTT. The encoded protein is CASSLAEAGAGDTQYF.

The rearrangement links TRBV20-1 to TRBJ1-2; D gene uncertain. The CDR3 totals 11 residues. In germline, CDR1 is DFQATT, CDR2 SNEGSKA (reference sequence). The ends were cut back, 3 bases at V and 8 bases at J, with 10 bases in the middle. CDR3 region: CSASRLGGYTF. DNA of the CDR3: TGCAGTGCTAGTCGGCTTGGGGGCTACACCTTC.

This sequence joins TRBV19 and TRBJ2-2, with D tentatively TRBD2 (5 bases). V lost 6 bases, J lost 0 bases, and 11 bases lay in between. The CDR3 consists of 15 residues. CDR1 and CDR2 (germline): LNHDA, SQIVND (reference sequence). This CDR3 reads CASRTWGANTGELFF. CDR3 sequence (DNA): TGTGCCAGTAGGACTTGGGGAGCGAACACCGGGGAGCTGTTTTTT.

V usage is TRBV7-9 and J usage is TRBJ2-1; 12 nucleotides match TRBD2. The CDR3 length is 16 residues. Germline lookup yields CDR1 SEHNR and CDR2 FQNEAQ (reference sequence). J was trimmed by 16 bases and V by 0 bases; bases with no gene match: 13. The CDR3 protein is CASSLAGTSGGLKEFF. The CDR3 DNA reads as TGTGCCAGCAGCTTAGCGGGAACTAGCGGGGGGCTCAAAGAATTCTTC. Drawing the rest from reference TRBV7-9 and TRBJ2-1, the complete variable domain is DTGVSQNPRHKITKRGQNVTFRCDPISEHNRLYWYRQTLGQGPEFLTYFQNEAQLEKSRLLSDRFSAERPKGSFSTLEIQRTEQGDSAMYLCASSLAGTSGGLKEFFGPGTRLTVL.

The CDR3 is CSVEVGRTEAFF. CDR3 sequence (DNA): TGCAGCGTTGAAGTGGGTAGGACTGAAGCTTTCTTT. The V call is TRBV29-1, the J call TRBJ1-1; no definite D call. Germline lookup yields CDR1 SQVTM and CDR2 ANQGSEA. CDR3 size: 12 residues. The V and J ends lost 1 base and 5 bases respectively, with 8 bases between them.

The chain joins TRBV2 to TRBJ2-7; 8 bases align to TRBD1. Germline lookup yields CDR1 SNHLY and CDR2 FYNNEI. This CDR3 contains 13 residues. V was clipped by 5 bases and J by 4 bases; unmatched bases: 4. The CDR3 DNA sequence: TGTGCCAGCAGTTTGGGGGACAGGTACGAGCAGTACTTC. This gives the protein CASSLGDRYEQYF. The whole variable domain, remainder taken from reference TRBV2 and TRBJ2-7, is EPEVTQTPSHQVTQMGQEVILRCVPISNHLYFYWYRQILGQKVEFLVSFYNNEISEKSEIFDDQFSVERPDGSNFTLKIRSTKLEDSAMYFCASSLGDRYEQYFGPGTRLTVT.

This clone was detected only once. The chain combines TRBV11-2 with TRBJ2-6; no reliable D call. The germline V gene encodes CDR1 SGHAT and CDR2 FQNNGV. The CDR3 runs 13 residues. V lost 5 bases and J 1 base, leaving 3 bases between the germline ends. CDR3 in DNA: TGTGCCAGCAGCCCTTCTGGGGCCAACGTCCTGACTTTC. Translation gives CASSPSGANVLTF.

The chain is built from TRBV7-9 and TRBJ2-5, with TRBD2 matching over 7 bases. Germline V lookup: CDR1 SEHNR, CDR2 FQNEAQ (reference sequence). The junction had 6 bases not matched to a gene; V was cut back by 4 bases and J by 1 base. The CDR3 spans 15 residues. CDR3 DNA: TGTGCCAGCAGCTCACAGCGGGGATCCCAAGAGACCCAGTACTTC. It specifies CASSSQRGSQETQYF.

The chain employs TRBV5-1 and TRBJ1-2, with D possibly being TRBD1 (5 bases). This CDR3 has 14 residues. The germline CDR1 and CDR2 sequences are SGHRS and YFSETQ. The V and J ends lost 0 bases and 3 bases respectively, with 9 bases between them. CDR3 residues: CASSLAGGDYGYTF. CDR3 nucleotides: TGCGCCAGCAGCTTGGCCGGGGGGGACTATGGCTACACCTTC. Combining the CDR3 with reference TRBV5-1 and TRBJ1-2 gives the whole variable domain KAGVTQTPRYLIKTRGQQVTLSCSPISGHRSVSWYQQTPGQGLQFLFEYFSETQRNKGNFPGRFSGRQFSNSRSEMNVSTLELGDSALYLCASSLAGGDYGYTFGSGTRLTVV.

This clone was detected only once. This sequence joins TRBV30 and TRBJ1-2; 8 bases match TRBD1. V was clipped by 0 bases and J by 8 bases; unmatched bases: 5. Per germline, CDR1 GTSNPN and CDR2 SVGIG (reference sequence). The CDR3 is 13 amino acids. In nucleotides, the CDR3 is TGTGCCTGGAGTGTGCAGGGGGCGCGGGGCTACACCTTC. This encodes CAWSVQGARGYTF.

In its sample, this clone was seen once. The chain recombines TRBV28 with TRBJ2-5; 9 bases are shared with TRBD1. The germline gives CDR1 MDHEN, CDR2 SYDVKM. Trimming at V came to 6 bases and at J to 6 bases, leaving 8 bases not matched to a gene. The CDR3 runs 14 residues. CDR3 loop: CASRADRGWQTQYF. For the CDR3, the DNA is TGTGCCAGCAGAGCTGACAGGGGGTGGCAGACCCAGTACTTC. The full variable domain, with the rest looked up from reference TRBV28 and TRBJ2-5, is DVKVTQSSRYLVKRTGEKVFLECVQDMDHENMFWYRQDPGLGLRLIYFSYDVKMKEKGDIPEGYSVSREKKERFSLILESASTNQTSMYLCASRADRGWQTQYFGPGTRLLVL.

CDR3: CASRGLNSGNTIYF. The CDR3 coding sequence is TGTGCCAGCCGAGGACTGAACTCTGGAAACACCATATATTTT. J is TRBJ1-3 and V is TRBV11-3; D is unresolved. The germline gives CDR1 SGHNT, CDR2 YENEEA. CDR3 size: 14 residues. Trimming removed 8 bases from V and 0 bases from J, with 11 bases in between.

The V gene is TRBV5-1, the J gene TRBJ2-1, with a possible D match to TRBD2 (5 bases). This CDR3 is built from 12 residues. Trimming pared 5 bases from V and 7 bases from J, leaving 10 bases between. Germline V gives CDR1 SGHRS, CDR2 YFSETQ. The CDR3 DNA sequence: TGCGCCAGCAGGACGGGGAGAAATGAGCAGTTCTTC. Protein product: CASRTGRNEQFF.

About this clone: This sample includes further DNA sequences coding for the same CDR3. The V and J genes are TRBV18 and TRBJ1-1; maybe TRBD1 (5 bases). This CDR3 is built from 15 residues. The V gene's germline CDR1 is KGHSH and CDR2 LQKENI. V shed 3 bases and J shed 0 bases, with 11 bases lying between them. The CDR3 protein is CASSPPTGVNTEAFF. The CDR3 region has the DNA TGTGCCAGCTCACCCCCTACGGGGGTGAACACTGAAGCTTTCTTT.

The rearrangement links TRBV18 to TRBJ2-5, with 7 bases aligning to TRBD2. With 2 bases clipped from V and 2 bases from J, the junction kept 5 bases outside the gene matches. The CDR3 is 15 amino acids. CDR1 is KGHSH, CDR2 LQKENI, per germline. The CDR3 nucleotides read TGTGCCAGCTCACCAGAAATAGCGGGTCAAGAGACCCAGTACTTC. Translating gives CASSPEIAGQETQYF.

This chain's CDR3 is CASSLGGTGGNTIYF. The CDR3 nucleotides read TGTGCCAGCAGCTTAGGAGGGACAGGGGGAAACACCATATATTTT. The rearrangement uses TRBV7-9 and TRBJ1-3; 9 positions match TRBD1. The trim removed 1 base at V and 4 bases at J, leaving 2 bases unmatched. Germline CDR1 and CDR2: SEHNR and FQNEAQ (reference sequence). The length of the CDR3 is 15 residues.

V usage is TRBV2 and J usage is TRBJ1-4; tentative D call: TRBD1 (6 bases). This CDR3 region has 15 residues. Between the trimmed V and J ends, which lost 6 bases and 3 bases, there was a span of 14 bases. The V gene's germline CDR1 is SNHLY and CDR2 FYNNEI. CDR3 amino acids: CASRGGTIPNEKLFF. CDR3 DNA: TGTGCCAGCAGAGGGGGGACAATACCTAATGAAAAACTGTTTTTT.

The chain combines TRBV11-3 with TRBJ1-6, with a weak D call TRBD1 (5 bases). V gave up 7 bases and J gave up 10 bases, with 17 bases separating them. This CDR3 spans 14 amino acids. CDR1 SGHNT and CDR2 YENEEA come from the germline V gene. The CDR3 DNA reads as TGTGCCAGCACCATAGGGGCTGGAGAATCACCCCTCCACTTT. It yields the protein CASTIGAGESPLHF. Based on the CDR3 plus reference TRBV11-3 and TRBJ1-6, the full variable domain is EAGVVQSPRYKIIEKKQPVAFWCNPISGHNTLYWYLQNLGQGPELLIRYENEEAVDDSQLPKDRFSAERLKGVDSTLKIQPAELGDSAVYLCASTIGAGESPLHFGNGTRLTVT.

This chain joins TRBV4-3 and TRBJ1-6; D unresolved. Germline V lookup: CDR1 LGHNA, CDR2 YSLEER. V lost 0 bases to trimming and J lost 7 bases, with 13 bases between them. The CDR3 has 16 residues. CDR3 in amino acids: CASSQESAGGNSPLHF. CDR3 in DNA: TGCGCCAGCAGCCAAGAGTCGGCAGGCGGGAATTCACCCCTCCACTTT.

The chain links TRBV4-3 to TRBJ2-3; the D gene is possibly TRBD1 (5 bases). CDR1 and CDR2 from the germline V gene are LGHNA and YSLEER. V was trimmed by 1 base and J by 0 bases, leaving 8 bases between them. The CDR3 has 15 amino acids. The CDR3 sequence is CASSQGGASTDTQYF. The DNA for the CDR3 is TGCGCCAGCAGCCAAGGTGGGGCAAGCACAGATACGCAGTATTTT.

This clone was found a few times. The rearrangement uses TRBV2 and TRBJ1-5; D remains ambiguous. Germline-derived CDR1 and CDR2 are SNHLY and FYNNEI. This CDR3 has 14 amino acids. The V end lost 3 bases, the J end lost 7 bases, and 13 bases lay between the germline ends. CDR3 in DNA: TGTGCCAGCAGTGATGGGCTGTGGGAACAGCCCCAGCATTTT. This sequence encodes CASSDGLWEQPQHF.

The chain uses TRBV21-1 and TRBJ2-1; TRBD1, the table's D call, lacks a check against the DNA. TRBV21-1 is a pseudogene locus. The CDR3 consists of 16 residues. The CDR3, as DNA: TGTGCCAGCAGCAAGGGACAGGGGGCCCCCTACAATGAGCAGTTCTTC. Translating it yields CASSKGQGAPYNEQFF.

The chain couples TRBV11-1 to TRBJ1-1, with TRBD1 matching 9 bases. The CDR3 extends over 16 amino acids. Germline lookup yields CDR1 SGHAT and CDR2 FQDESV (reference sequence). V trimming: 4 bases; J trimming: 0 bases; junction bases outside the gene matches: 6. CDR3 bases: TGTGCCAGCAGCTCCCGGACAGGGGCTATGAACACTGAAGCTTTCTTT. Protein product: CASSSRTGAMNTEAFF.

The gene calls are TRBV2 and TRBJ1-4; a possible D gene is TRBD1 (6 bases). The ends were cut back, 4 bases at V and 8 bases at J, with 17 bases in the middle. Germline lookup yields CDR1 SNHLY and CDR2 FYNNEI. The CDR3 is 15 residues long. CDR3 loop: CASSGLQGSGEKLFF. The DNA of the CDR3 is TGTGCCAGCAGTGGATTACAGGGATCAGGGGAAAAACTGTTTTTT.

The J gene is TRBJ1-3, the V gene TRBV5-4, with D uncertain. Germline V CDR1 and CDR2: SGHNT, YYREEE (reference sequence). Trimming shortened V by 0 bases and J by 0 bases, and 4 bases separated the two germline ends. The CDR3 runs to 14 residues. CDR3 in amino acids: CASSLAGSGNTIYF. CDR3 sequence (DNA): TGTGCCAGCAGCTTGGCGGGCTCTGGAAACACCATATATTTT.